What follows are 19 T cell receptor beta chains derived from one specimen sequenced in a study of cytomegalovirus exposure and HLA in healthy donors. Clones were sequenced by immunoSEQ multiplex PCR, and TCRdb holds only the in-frame ones, with some missing. This sample has 150,000 to 200,000 clones; about 83% occur once, and the top ten carry more than 1.4%. The sequencing sample was made of PBMCs. All receptors come from a woman between 18 and 29 years old in good health and CMV-seronegative.

This sequence joins TRBV5-4 and TRBJ2-3; TRBD2 matches at 8 bases. Trimming at V came to 4 bases and at J to 4 bases, leaving 5 bases not matched to a gene. The CDR3 sequence is 14 residues long. Germline CDR1 reads SGHNT; CDR2 reads YYREEE (reference sequence). The CDR3 nucleotides are TGTGCCAGCAGCGTAGGACTAGCCCCAGATACGCAGTATTTT. This encodes CASSVGLAPDTQYF.

The rearrangement joins TRBV14 to TRBJ1-2; D is undetermined. The CDR3 consists of 12 residues. V lost 1 base and J lost 8, with 8 bases in between. Germline V CDR1 and CDR2: SGHDN, FVKESK. The CDR3 DNA follows: TGTGCCAGCAGCCAAGCCGCGGGAGGCTACACCTTC. It codes for CASSQAAGGYTF.

V usage is TRBV15 and J usage is TRBJ2-7, with D possibly TRBD2 on 6 matching bases. The germline V gene has CDR1 LNHNV and CDR2 YYDKDF (reference sequence). V lost 6 bases and J 1 base, leaving 19 bases between the germline ends. CDR3 length: 16 amino acids. CDR3 residues: CATRPRGGKGSYEQYF. In nucleotides, the CDR3 is TGTGCCACCAGGCCAAGGGGAGGTAAAGGTTCCTACGAGCAGTACTTC.

This clone has just a few counts. The chain employs TRBV28 and TRBJ1-1; 8 bases are a match to TRBD1. The CDR3 consists of 16 residues. V shed 5 bases and J 4 bases; nucleotides not matched to a gene: 12. Germline CDR1 is MDHEN and CDR2 is SYDVKM. The CDR3 loop reads CASSGPLRTGPTEAFF. The CDR3, as DNA: TGTGCCAGCAGTGGTCCTTTGAGGACAGGGCCCACTGAAGCTTTCTTT.

The chain employs TRBV5-1 and TRBJ2-5; 7 nucleotides agree with TRBD1. This CDR3 spans 16 amino acids. The ends lost 0 bases at V and 1 base at J; junction bases unmatched: 6. Germline values: CDR1 SGHRS, CDR2 YFSETQ. CDR3 in DNA: TGCGCCAGCAGCTTGGTCGGGACAGTCGGCCAAGAGACCCAGTACTTC. This codes for CASSLVGTVGQETQYF.

The chain combines TRBV30 with TRBJ2-3; 7 positions agree with TRBD2. Germline CDR1 reads GTSNPN; CDR2 reads SVGIG (reference sequence). The CDR3 sequence is 15 residues long. The V and J ends lost 0 bases and 4 bases, in that order; junction bases with no gene match: 7. CDR3 in DNA: TGTGCCTGGAGTGTTGGGGGGAGGGCCGCAGATACGCAGTATTTT. Its protein product is CAWSVGGRAADTQYF.

The chain uses TRBV7-2 and TRBJ2-7, with TRBD2 matching over 10 bases. Trimming at V came to 5 bases and at J to 1 base, leaving 8 bases not matched to a gene. There are 16 residues in the CDR3. CDR1 SGHTA and CDR2 FQGNSA come from the germline V gene. The CDR3 protein is CASSRSGLAASYEQYF. The CDR3 DNA reads as TGTGCCAGCAGCCGGTCCGGACTAGCGGCTTCCTACGAGCAGTACTTC.

The chain employs TRBV9 and TRBJ2-3; 7 bases match TRBD2. The CDR3 length is 16 residues. Germline lookup yields CDR1 SGDLS and CDR2 YYNGEE. V was clipped by 2 bases and J by 0 bases; unmatched bases: 6. For the CDR3, the DNA is TGTGCCAGCAGCGTCCGGGACTACCCTAGCACAGATACGCAGTATTTT. Translation gives CASSVRDYPSTDTQYF.

J is TRBJ1-5 and V is TRBV4-2; no clear D gene. V lost 1 base, J lost 1 base, and 11 bases lay in between. CDR1 LGHNA and CDR2 YNFKEQ come from the germline V gene. The length of the CDR3 is 16 residues. CDR3: CASSQGGAGSNQPQHF. DNA of the CDR3: TGTGCCAGCAGCCAAGGCGGTGCGGGCAGCAATCAGCCCCAGCATTTT.

This clone was observed a few times. J is TRBJ1-2 and V is TRBV5-1, with D maybe TRBD1 (6 bases). The CDR3 is 12 amino acids. Looked up from germline, CDR1 is SGHRS and CDR2 is YFSETQ. V was clipped by 1 base and J by 7 bases, with 8 bases between them. The CDR3, as DNA: TGCGCCAGCAGCTTGTCAGGGGCTGGCTACACCTTC. It encodes CASSLSGAGYTF.

A few counts support this clone. The chain joins TRBV7-2 to TRBJ2-3, with 9 bases matching TRBD2. This CDR3 is built from 15 residues. Losses at the gene ends were 2 bases for V and 4 bases for J; bases not matched to a gene: 4. Per germline, CDR1 SGHTA and CDR2 FQGNSA. The CDR3 protein is CASSLMTSGPDTQYF. Written as DNA, the CDR3 is TGTGCCAGCAGCTTAATGACTAGCGGTCCAGATACGCAGTATTTT. The whole variable domain, remainder taken from reference TRBV7-2 and TRBJ2-3, is GAGVSQSPSNKVTEKGKDVELRCDPISGHTALYWYRQSLGQGLEFLIYFQGNSAPDKSGLPSDRFSAERTGGSVSTLTIQRTQQEDSAVYLCASSLMTSGPDTQYFGPGTRLTVL.

The chain combines TRBV11-2 with TRBJ1-1, with 9 nucleotides matching TRBD1. The CDR3 is made up of 17 amino acids. Germline loops: CDR1 SGHAT, CDR2 FQNNGV. The V gene end was trimmed by 1 base and the J gene end by 3 bases; junction bases not matched to a gene: 9. This chain's CDR3 is CASSLGHRGPEDTEAFF. CDR3 nucleotide sequence: TGTGCCAGCAGCTTAGGGCACAGGGGGCCCGAAGACACTGAAGCTTTCTTT.

This chain uses TRBV14 with TRBJ1-6; tentatively, D is TRBD1 (5 bases). This CDR3 region has 16 residues. V was clipped by 5 bases and J by 0 bases, with 11 bases between them. CDR1 and CDR2 (germline): SGHDN, FVKESK. The CDR3 DNA is TGTGCCAGCAGCAAACAGGAGAGCTCCTATAATTCACCCCTCCACTTT. This sequence encodes CASSKQESSYNSPLHF.

In this sample, this clone turned up once. This chain connects TRBV14 to TRBJ1-1; 8 nucleotides line up with TRBD1. Germline V gene sequence: CDR1 SGHDN, CDR2 FVKESK. With V trimmed by 3 bases and J by 6 bases, 3 bases remained unmatched. The CDR3 loop spans 13 amino acids. The CDR3 is CASSHGQGAEAFF. CDR3 nucleotides: TGTGCCAGCAGCCATGGACAGGGCGCTGAAGCTTTCTTT.

The chain combines TRBV7-2 with TRBJ2-7, with a weak D call TRBD2 (6 bases). Germline CDR1 is SGHTA and CDR2 is FQGNSA. The CDR3 length is 15 residues. The ends were cut back, 4 bases at V and 3 bases at J, with 16 bases in the middle. This CDR3 is CASSSTYREHYEQYF. The CDR3 region has the DNA TGTGCCAGCAGCTCAACCTACCGGGAGCACTACGAGCAGTACTTC.

The V and J genes are TRBV6-5 and TRBJ2-1; TRBD1 matches at 10 bases. Per germline, CDR1 MNHEY and CDR2 SVGAGI. V trimming: 2 bases; J trimming: 6 bases; junction bases outside the gene matches: 7. The CDR3 length is 16 residues. This chain's CDR3 is CASSYRRTGGRNEQFF. DNA for the CDR3: TGTGCCAGCAGTTACCGGCGGACAGGGGGGCGCAATGAGCAGTTCTTC.

The CDR3 bases are TGCGCCAGCAGCCAACGGGGGGGTATCGAGAATCAGCCCCAGCATTTT. It encodes CASSQRGGIENQPQHF. The genes are TRBV4-1 and TRBJ1-5, with D perhaps matching TRBD1 (5 bases). Deletions cut 2 bases from V and 4 bases from J, with 15 bases between. CDR3 size: 16 residues. Germline loops: CDR1 MGHRA, CDR2 YSYEKL.

This clone was seen only once. The rearrangement joins TRBV30 to TRBJ1-1; TRBD1 aligns across 7 bases. The CDR3 consists of 14 residues. Germline V gene lookup returns CDR1 GTSNPN and CDR2 SVGIG (reference sequence). Trimming removed 1 base from V and 0 bases from J; junction bases left unmatched: 2. CDR3 amino acids: CAWSAGTVNTEAFF. DNA for the CDR3: TGTGCCTGGAGTGCAGGGACAGTGAACACTGAAGCTTTCTTT.

This clone was recorded once. The chain has TRBV5-4 and TRBJ2-5; D is possibly TRBD1 (6 bases). This CDR3 has 15 residues. The germline V gene has CDR1 SGHNT and CDR2 YYREEE (reference sequence). The V end lost 0 bases, the J end lost 3 bases, and 12 bases lay between the germline ends. CDR3 region: CASSLAGVEKETQYF. The DNA of the CDR3 is TGTGCCAGCAGCTTGGCAGGGGTGGAGAAAGAGACCCAGTACTTC.